This T cell receptor beta chain was profiled in a study of blood T cell repertoires in COVID-19. Looking at the study overall: The United States, Italy and Spain provided the acute and convalescent COVID-19 samples.

Only in-frame clones appear in the TCRdb table, and some are missing; sequencing was by immunoSEQ multiplex PCR. The sample records 300,000 to 500,000 clones, around 90% being singletons. In assigning cohorts, the study relied on participant-reported clinical history. The trim removed 6 bases at V and 0 bases at J, leaving 7 bases unmatched. The germline gives CDR1 SGHDN, CDR2 FVKESK. The CDR3 totals 16 residues. The clonotype comes from a woman between 35 and 50 years old with acute COVID-19. V gene TRBV14 combines with J gene TRBJ1-2; 10 positions agree with TRBD1. The sample consisted of PBMCs or T cells enriched from blood (not recorded which). CDR3 sequence reads: CASSPTGGPPNYGYTF. The CDR3 DNA is TGTGCCAGCAGTCCGACAGGGGGCCCACCTAACTATGGCTACACCTTC. The full variable domain, with the rest looked up from reference TRBV14 and TRBJ1-2, is EAGVTQFPSHSVIEKGQTVTLRCDPISGHDNLYWYRRVMGKEIKFLLHFVKESKQDESGMPNNRFLAERTGGTYSTLKVQPAELEDSGVYFCASSPTGGPPNYGYTFGSGTRLTVV.